This TCR beta chain came from a study of cytomegalovirus exposure and HLA in healthy donors. PCR employed 60 Vbeta and 13 Jbeta primers. Per the authors' pipeline: Counted up in a later analysis, unique TCR beta chains came to some 80 million, with roughly 11 million shared. Sequenced by immunoSEQ multiplex PCR; TCRdb stores in-frame clones only, minus some. The DNA gave D and trimming, while V, J and clone size come from that table. The data contain under 150,000 clones, around three quarters of them singletons. The clonotype comes from a man aged 40-55 years in good health and CMV-seropositive. Material for sequencing was PBMCs.

This chain's CDR3 is CAWSLSGSKEQYF. CDR3 DNA sequence: TGTGCCTGGAGTCTGAGCGGGAGTAAGGAGCAGTACTTC. The V and J genes are TRBV30 and TRBJ2-7, with 8 positions matching TRBD2. CDR3 length: 13 residues. Unmatched junction bases numbered 7, after V lost 2 bases and J lost 7 bases. Looked up from germline, CDR1 is GTSNPN and CDR2 is SVGIG (reference sequence). Full variable domain (rest looked up from reference TRBV30 and TRBJ2-7): SQTIHQWPATLVQPVGSPLSLECTVEGTSNPNLYWYRQAAGRGLQLLFYSVGIGQISSEVPQNLSASRPQDRQFILSSKKLLLSDSGFYLCAWSLSGSKEQYFGPGTRLTVT.